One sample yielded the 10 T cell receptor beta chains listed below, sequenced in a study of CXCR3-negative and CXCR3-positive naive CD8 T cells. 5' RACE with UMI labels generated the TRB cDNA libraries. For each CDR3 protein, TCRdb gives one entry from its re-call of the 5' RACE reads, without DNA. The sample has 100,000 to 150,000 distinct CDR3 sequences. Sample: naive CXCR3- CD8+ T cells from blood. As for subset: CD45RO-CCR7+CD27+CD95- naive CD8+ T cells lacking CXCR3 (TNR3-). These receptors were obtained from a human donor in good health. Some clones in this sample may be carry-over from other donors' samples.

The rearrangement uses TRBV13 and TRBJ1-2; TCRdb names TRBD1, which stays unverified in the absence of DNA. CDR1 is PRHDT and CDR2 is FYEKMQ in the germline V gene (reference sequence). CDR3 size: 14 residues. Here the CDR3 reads CASSTTALNYGYTF.

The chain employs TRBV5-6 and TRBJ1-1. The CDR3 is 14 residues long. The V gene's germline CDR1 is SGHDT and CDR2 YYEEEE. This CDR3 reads CASSLIFMNTEAFF.

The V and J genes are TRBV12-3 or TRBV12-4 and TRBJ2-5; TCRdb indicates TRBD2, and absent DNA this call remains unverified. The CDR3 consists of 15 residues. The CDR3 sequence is CASSSGLAGAETQYF.

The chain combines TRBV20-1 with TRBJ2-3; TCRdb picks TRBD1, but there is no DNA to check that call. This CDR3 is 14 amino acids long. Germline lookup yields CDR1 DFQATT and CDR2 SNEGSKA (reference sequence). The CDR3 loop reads CSARPNTGGDTQYF.

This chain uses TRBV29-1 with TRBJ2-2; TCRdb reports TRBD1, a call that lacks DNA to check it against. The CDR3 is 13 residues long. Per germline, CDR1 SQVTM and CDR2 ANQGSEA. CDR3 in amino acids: CSVDGGYTGELFF.

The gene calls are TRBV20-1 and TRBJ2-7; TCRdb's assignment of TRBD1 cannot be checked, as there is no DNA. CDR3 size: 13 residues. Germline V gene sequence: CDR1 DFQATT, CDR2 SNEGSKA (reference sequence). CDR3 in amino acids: CSASGTVYYEQYF.

This CDR3 reads CASSSRTSGRIQETQYF. This chain uses TRBV19 with TRBJ2-5; TCRdb returns TRBD2, unconfirmable since there is no DNA. Germline V CDR1 and CDR2: LNHDA, SQIVND (reference sequence). The CDR3 totals 17 residues.

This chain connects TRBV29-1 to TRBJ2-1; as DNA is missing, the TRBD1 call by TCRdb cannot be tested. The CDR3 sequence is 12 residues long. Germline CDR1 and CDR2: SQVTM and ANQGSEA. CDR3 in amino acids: CSVGAGGNEQFF.

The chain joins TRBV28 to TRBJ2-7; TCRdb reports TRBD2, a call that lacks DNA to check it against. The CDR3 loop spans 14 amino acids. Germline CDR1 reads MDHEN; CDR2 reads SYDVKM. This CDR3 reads CASRPRGGFYEQYF.

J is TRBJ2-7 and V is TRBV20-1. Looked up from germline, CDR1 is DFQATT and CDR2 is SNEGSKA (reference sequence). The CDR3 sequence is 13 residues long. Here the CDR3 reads CSATRTLRDEQYF.